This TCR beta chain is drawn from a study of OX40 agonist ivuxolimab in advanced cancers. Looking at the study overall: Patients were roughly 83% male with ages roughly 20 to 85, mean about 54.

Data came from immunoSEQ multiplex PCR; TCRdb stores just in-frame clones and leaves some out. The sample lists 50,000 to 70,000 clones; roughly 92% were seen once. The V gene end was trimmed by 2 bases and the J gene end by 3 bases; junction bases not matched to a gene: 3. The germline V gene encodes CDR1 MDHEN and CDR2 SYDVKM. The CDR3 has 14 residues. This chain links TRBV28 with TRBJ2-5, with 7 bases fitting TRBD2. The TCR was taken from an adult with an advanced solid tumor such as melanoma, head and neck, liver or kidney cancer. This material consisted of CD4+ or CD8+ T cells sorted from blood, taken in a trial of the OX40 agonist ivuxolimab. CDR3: CASSLPGGEETQYF. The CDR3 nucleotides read TGTGCCAGCAGTTTACCGGGAGGAGAAGAGACCCAGTACTTC.